These T cell receptor beta chains were read from a single sample in a study of T cells in localized non-small cell lung cancer. Libraries were prepared by immunoSEQ multiplex PCR; TCRdb keeps only in-frame clonotypes and omits some of them. The sample has approximately 47,000 clones; 86% are singletons. Sequences were derived from PBMCs, sampled before any cancer treatment. All receptors come from a man between 35 and 75 years old with stage II lung adenocarcinoma. Each CDR3 is given with its conserved first and last residue. A D gene is named only where the DNA matches it firmly. Clone size is shown for a subset of rows, as once, few, many or a class of expanded clone.

cdr3_nt: TGCGCCAGCAGCTTGGTGGTAGGGGATTCCTACAATGAGCAGTTCTTC
cdr3_aa: CASSLVVGDSYNEQFF
v_call: TRBV5-1
d_call: NA
clone_size: NA
j_call: TRBJ2-1

cdr3_nt: TGCGCCAGCAGCCTCTGGGGACAGGGGAACACTGAAGCTTTCTTT
cdr3_aa: CASSLWGQGNTEAFF
v_call: TRBV4-1
d_call: TRBD1
clone_size: NA
j_call: TRBJ1-1

cdr3_nt: TGTGCCAGCAGCGTAGAACAGGGAAGTGAAGCTTTCTTT
cdr3_aa: CASSVEQGSEAFF
v_call: TRBV9
d_call: NA
clone_size: NA
j_call: TRBJ1-1

cdr3_nt: TGTGCCATCAGTGAAAGCCTCTCCTACAATGAGCAGTTCTTC
cdr3_aa: CAISESLSYNEQFF
v_call: TRBV10-3
d_call: NA
clone_size: NA
j_call: TRBJ2-1

cdr3_nt: TGCGCCAGCAGCCAGCTGGGGCGGGGGGGCACCGGGGAGCTGTTTTTT
cdr3_aa: CASSQLGRGGTGELFF
v_call: TRBV4-1
d_call: TRBD2
clone_size: NA
j_call: TRBJ2-2

cdr3_nt: TGTGCCAGCAGCTTTTCCGGGGGTACAATAACAGATACGCAGTATTTT
cdr3_aa: CASSFSGGTITDTQYF
v_call: TRBV5-5
d_call: NA
clone_size: NA
j_call: TRBJ2-3

cdr3_nt: TGTGCCAGCAGCGCCGGGACAGGGGGTGGCAATGAGCAGTTCTTC
cdr3_aa: CASSAGTGGGNEQFF
v_call: TRBV5-6
d_call: TRBD1
clone_size: NA
j_call: TRBJ2-1

cdr3_nt: TGTGCCATCAGTGATCCCACTGATACAGGTCGGGAGACCCAGTACTTC
cdr3_aa: CAISDPTDTGRETQYF
v_call: TRBV10-3
d_call: NA
clone_size: NA
j_call: TRBJ2-5

cdr3_nt: TGTGCCATCAGTGAGAACATGGAGGGATATCAGCCCCAGCATTTT
cdr3_aa: CAISENMEGYQPQHF
v_call: TRBV10-3
d_call: NA
clone_size: NA
j_call: TRBJ1-5

cdr3_nt: TGCGCCAGCAGCTTGGTAGGGACAGGGGATCCTGGGGCCAACGTCCTGACTTTC
cdr3_aa: CASSLVGTGDPGANVLTF
v_call: TRBV5-1
d_call: TRBD1
clone_size: NA
j_call: TRBJ2-6

cdr3_nt: TGTGCCAGCAGTAGTAACAGGAATCAGCCCCAGCATTTT
cdr3_aa: CASSSNRNQPQHF
v_call: TRBV6-6
d_call: NA
clone_size: NA
j_call: TRBJ1-5

cdr3_nt: TGTGCCAGCACAGGGGAATTTAATCAGCCCCAGCATTTT
cdr3_aa: CASTGEFNQPQHF
v_call: TRBV6-1
d_call: NA
clone_size: NA
j_call: TRBJ1-5

cdr3_nt: TGTGCCAGTAGTATAGACGCAGGGGAGATTAACTATGGCTACACCTTC
cdr3_aa: CASSIDAGEINYGYTF
v_call: TRBV19
d_call: NA
clone_size: NA
j_call: TRBJ1-2

cdr3_nt: TGTGCCAGCAGCCTAACCCACTACAATGAGCAGTTCTTC
cdr3_aa: CASSLTHYNEQFF
v_call: TRBV11-3
d_call: NA
clone_size: NA
j_call: TRBJ2-1

cdr3_nt: TGTGCCAGCGGATATAGCGGGGGGGCGGTGAGTGAGCAGTTCTTC
cdr3_aa: CASGYSGGAVSEQFF
v_call: TRBV6-5
d_call: TRBD2
clone_size: NA
j_call: TRBJ2-1

cdr3_nt: TGTGCCAGCAGTGTGGTCAATGAGCAGTTCTTC
cdr3_aa: CASSVVNEQFF
v_call: TRBV2
d_call: NA
clone_size: NA
j_call: TRBJ2-1

cdr3_nt: TGTGCCAGCAGCTTGACTAGCGGGGGGGTTCACAATGAGCAGTTCTTC
cdr3_aa: CASSLTSGGVHNEQFF
v_call: TRBV5-4
d_call: TRBD2
clone_size: NA
j_call: TRBJ2-1

cdr3_nt: TGTGCCAGCAGTGCGGGGGGGTCCTACAATGAGCAGTTCTTC
cdr3_aa: CASSAGGSYNEQFF
v_call: TRBV28
d_call: TRBD2
clone_size: NA
j_call: TRBJ2-1

cdr3_nt: TGTGCCAGCGACAGGGACCACCCTGGATGGGGGAGCACAGATACGCAGTATTTT
cdr3_aa: CASDRDHPGWGSTDTQYF
v_call: TRBV7-9
d_call: TRBD1
clone_size: NA
j_call: TRBJ2-3

cdr3_nt: TGTGCCAGCAGCTCCTTCCAGACAAGACTGAACACTGAAGCTTTCTTT
cdr3_aa: CASSSFQTRLNTEAFF
v_call: TRBV5-6
d_call: NA
clone_size: NA
j_call: TRBJ1-1

cdr3_nt: TGTGCCAGCAGCCAAGGACTGGGGGGCAGCACCGGGGAGCTGTTTTTT
cdr3_aa: CASSQGLGGSTGELFF
v_call: TRBV4-2
d_call: NA
clone_size: NA
j_call: TRBJ2-2

cdr3_nt: TGTGCCAGTCGTCCCTCGGGGGGCACTGAAGCTTTCTTT
cdr3_aa: CASRPSGGTEAFF
v_call: TRBV19
d_call: NA
clone_size: NA
j_call: TRBJ1-1

cdr3_nt: TGTGCCAGCAGCGAACAGGGGGTCTGGGAGCAGTTCTTC
cdr3_aa: CASSEQGVWEQFF
v_call: TRBV25-1
d_call: TRBD1
clone_size: once
j_call: TRBJ2-1

cdr3_nt: TGTGCCAGCAGCTTTTATAGCAATCAGCCCCAGCATTTT
cdr3_aa: CASSFYSNQPQHF
v_call: TRBV7-6
d_call: NA
clone_size: NA
j_call: TRBJ1-5

cdr3_nt: TGTGCCAGCAGTGAGTTCATACTCATGGGGACTGAAGCTTTCTTT
cdr3_aa: CASSEFILMGTEAFF
v_call: TRBV6-1
d_call: NA
clone_size: NA
j_call: TRBJ1-1

cdr3_nt: TGTGCCAGCAGACCCACTAGCGGGGGGAACACCGGGGAGCTGTTTTTT
cdr3_aa: CASRPTSGGNTGELFF
v_call: TRBV7-3
d_call: TRBD2
clone_size: NA
j_call: TRBJ2-2

cdr3_nt: TGTGCCAGCAGCCTAGAGATGAGAGGCGAGCAGTACTTC
cdr3_aa: CASSLEMRGEQYF
v_call: TRBV9
d_call: NA
clone_size: NA
j_call: TRBJ2-7

cdr3_nt: TGTGCCAGCAGCGTAGAATCTTACCGGCAGAAGAATCAGCCCCAGCATTTT
cdr3_aa: CASSVESYRQKNQPQHF
v_call: TRBV9
d_call: NA
clone_size: NA
j_call: TRBJ1-5

cdr3_nt: TGTGCCATCAGGGGACAGACGAACACTGAAGCTTTCTTT
cdr3_aa: CAIRGQTNTEAFF
v_call: TRBV10-3
d_call: TRBD1
clone_size: NA
j_call: TRBJ1-1

cdr3_nt: TGTGCCAGCAACAGGGGGCTACCTAATGAAAAACTGTTTTTT
cdr3_aa: CASNRGLPNEKLFF
v_call: TRBV9
d_call: TRBD1
clone_size: NA
j_call: TRBJ1-4

cdr3_nt: TGCGCCCGCTTGGCAAACCAAGAGACCCAGTACTTC
cdr3_aa: CARLANQETQYF
v_call: TRBV23-1
d_call: NA
clone_size: NA
j_call: TRBJ2-5

cdr3_nt: TGTGCCAGCAGCTTAGAAGGACAGGGGCTGGGTACTGAAGCTTTCTTT
cdr3_aa: CASSLEGQGLGTEAFF
v_call: TRBV11-3
d_call: TRBD1
clone_size: NA
j_call: TRBJ1-1

cdr3_nt: TGTGCCAGTAGTAGTCGGGCGACTGGTGAAGATACGCAGTATTTT
cdr3_aa: CASSSRATGEDTQYF
v_call: TRBV19
d_call: NA
clone_size: NA
j_call: TRBJ2-3

cdr3_nt: TGTGCCAGCAGCTCGGACAGGGGCTATGGCTACACCTTC
cdr3_aa: CASSSDRGYGYTF
v_call: TRBV7-9
d_call: TRBD1
clone_size: NA
j_call: TRBJ1-2

cdr3_nt: TGTGCCAGCTCACCACAGGCAAAAGGAAACACCATATATTTT
cdr3_aa: CASSPQAKGNTIYF
v_call: TRBV18
d_call: NA
clone_size: NA
j_call: TRBJ1-3

cdr3_nt: TGTGCCAGCAGCTCAGTGTACCAAGAGACCCAGTACTTC
cdr3_aa: CASSSVYQETQYF
v_call: TRBV5-6
d_call: NA
clone_size: NA
j_call: TRBJ2-5

cdr3_nt: TGTGCCAGCAGCTTAGGGACAGGGAGAGGAGGCTACACCTTC
cdr3_aa: CASSLGTGRGGYTF
v_call: TRBV5-4
d_call: TRBD1
clone_size: NA
j_call: TRBJ1-2

cdr3_nt: TGTGCCAGCAGTGATGGAGGGGGAGAGCAGTACTTC
cdr3_aa: CASSDGGGEQYF
v_call: TRBV6-1
d_call: NA
clone_size: NA
j_call: TRBJ2-7

cdr3_nt: TGTGCCAGCAGTTACAATGGGGCCGGGGAGCTGTTTTTT
cdr3_aa: CASSYNGAGELFF
v_call: TRBV6-5
d_call: NA
clone_size: NA
j_call: TRBJ2-2

cdr3_nt: TGTGCCACCAGCAGCCCCAGCACTGGAAACACCATATATTTT
cdr3_aa: CATSSPSTGNTIYF
v_call: TRBV15
d_call: NA
clone_size: NA
j_call: TRBJ1-3

cdr3_nt: TGCGCCAGCAGCTTGGAAATGTCCTATAATTCACCCCTCCACTTT
cdr3_aa: CASSLEMSYNSPLHF
v_call: TRBV5-1
d_call: NA
clone_size: NA
j_call: TRBJ1-6

cdr3_nt: TGCGCCAGCAGCCCGGGACAGGGAGGGGAGCCCCAGCATTTT
cdr3_aa: CASSPGQGGEPQHF
v_call: TRBV5-1
d_call: TRBD1
clone_size: NA
j_call: TRBJ1-5

cdr3_nt: TGTGCCAGCAGCGACCGGACGCGACAAGAGACCCAGTACTTC
cdr3_aa: CASSDRTRQETQYF
v_call: TRBV7-2
d_call: NA
clone_size: NA
j_call: TRBJ2-5

cdr3_nt: TGCAGCGGCATGACAGGGGACACCGGGGAGCTGTTTTTT
cdr3_aa: CSGMTGDTGELFF
v_call: TRBV29-1
d_call: TRBD1
clone_size: NA
j_call: TRBJ2-2

cdr3_nt: TGTGCCAGCAGCCCTCAGGGAGGGACTAATGAAAAACTGTTTTTT
cdr3_aa: CASSPQGGTNEKLFF
v_call: TRBV7-6
d_call: NA
clone_size: NA
j_call: TRBJ1-4

cdr3_nt: TGTGCCATTACCAGGGTTGGCGAGCAGTACTTC
cdr3_aa: CAITRVGEQYF
v_call: TRBV2
d_call: NA
clone_size: NA
j_call: TRBJ2-7

cdr3_nt: TGCGCCAGCAGTGAGCCCCCCGGGACAGGGGAAAGCAATCAGCCCCAGCATTTT
cdr3_aa: CASSEPPGTGESNQPQHF
v_call: TRBV10-1
d_call: TRBD1
clone_size: NA
j_call: TRBJ1-5

cdr3_nt: TGTGCCAGCACTGGCGGGGGGGCCGTAGATACGCAGTATTTT
cdr3_aa: CASTGGGAVDTQYF
v_call: TRBV9
d_call: TRBD2
clone_size: NA
j_call: TRBJ2-3

cdr3_nt: TGTGCCAGCAGCTTAGGAACAGGGGGCGAGCAGTACTTC
cdr3_aa: CASSLGTGGEQYF
v_call: TRBV7-9
d_call: TRBD1
clone_size: NA
j_call: TRBJ2-7